Listed below are T cell receptor beta chains from one sample, sequenced in a study of cytomegalovirus exposure and HLA in healthy donors. Using immunoSEQ multiplex PCR, the repertoire was profiled, and TCRdb retains in-frame clones only, with some absent. The sample carries about 110,000 clones, 95% recorded once. Sequenced input: PBMCs. The receptors were gathered from a woman aged 18-30 years in good health and CMV-seronegative. CDR3s include the opening cysteine and the closing phenylalanine or tryptophan. D genes are given only for firm matches. Rows give clone size only sometimes, using once, few, many, or a class for an expanded clone.

once	TRBV27	TRBD1	TRBJ2-7	TGTGCCAGCAGTTTATTCCCCCGGTCGACAGGGATATCCTACGAGCAGTACTTC	CASSLFPRSTGISYEQYF
NA	TRBV5-1	NA	TRBJ2-3	TGCGCCAGCAGCTTGGGCGGGAGCACAGATACGCAGTATTTT	CASSLGGSTDTQYF
NA	TRBV28	TRBD1	TRBJ1-1	TGTGCCAGCAGTTTCCCTGCCTCGGGACAGGGGTCTGGGAACACTGAAGCTTTCTTT	CASSFPASGQGSGNTEAFF
NA	TRBV27	TRBD2	TRBJ2-1	TGTGCCAGCAGTTCCTTGGAAGCGGGGGGGCCCAATGAGCAGTTCTTC	CASSSLEAGGPNEQFF
once	TRBV7-2	NA	TRBJ2-7	TGTGCCAGCAGCTTCCCCCCGGGAATCTACGAGCAGTACTTC	CASSFPPGIYEQYF
NA	TRBV18	TRBD2	TRBJ2-7	TGTGCCAGCTCACCACCTATGACTAGCGGGGGTGCCTACGAGCAGTACTTC	CASSPPMTSGGAYEQYF
NA	TRBV18	NA	TRBJ2-4	TGTGCCAGCTCACCAACCGGACAGCAGTCTATATTAGCCAAAAACATTCAGTACTTC	CASSPTGQQSILAKNIQYF
NA	TRBV19	TRBD1	TRBJ1-2	TGTGCCAGTAGTGCGACAGGGGGTGGCTATGGCTACACCTTC	CASSATGGGYGYTF
once	TRBV2	NA	TRBJ1-5	TGTGCCAGCCTGTTTCCGAACAGGGCCAAGGACAATCAGCCCCAGCATTTT	CASLFPNRAKDNQPQHF
NA	TRBV28	TRBD2	TRBJ2-3	TGTGCCAGCAGCTCGGGACTTCTCGGGGGGGATACGCAGTATTTT	CASSSGLLGGDTQYF
NA	TRBV14	NA	TRBJ1-1	TGTGCCAGCAGCCACCTGGACAGAGACCACACTGAAGCTTTCTTT	CASSHLDRDHTEAFF
NA	TRBV13	TRBD1	TRBJ1-6	TGTGCCAGCAGCTTACAGGGGGCAAATTCACCCCTCCACTTT	CASSLQGANSPLHF
few	TRBV4-2	TRBD1	TRBJ2-7	TGTGCCAGCAGCCCCCGCGTCTTGCGCAGGGGGTCCTACGAGCAGTACTTC	CASSPRVLRRGSYEQYF
NA	TRBV11-3	TRBD2	TRBJ2-3	TGTGCCAGCAGCATCAGACTAGCGGGGGCCTCAGATACGCAGTATTTT	CASSIRLAGASDTQYF
NA	TRBV10-3	TRBD2	TRBJ2-5	TGTGCCATCGGAGGCGGGGGGGCCGGGGAGACCCAGTACTTC	CAIGGGGAGETQYF
once	TRBV9	TRBD1	TRBJ2-7	TGTGCCAGCAGCCTGGGCGGACAGGGTACCTACGAGCAGTACTTC	CASSLGGQGTYEQYF
NA	TRBV28	NA	TRBJ1-2	TGTGCCAGCAGTTTATGCTGTCAGGGTGCCTCCTATGGCTACACCTTC	CASSLCCQGASYGYTF
NA	TRBV19	TRBD1	TRBJ2-7	TGTGCCAGTAGTAGGGACAGGGGTTCCTACGAGCAGTACTTC	CASSRDRGSYEQYF
once	TRBV14	TRBD1	TRBJ1-1	TGTGCCAGCAGCCAGGCAGGGGGATACACTGAAGCTTTCTTT	CASSQAGGYTEAFF
NA	TRBV4-2	TRBD1	TRBJ1-5	TGTGCCAGCAGCCAAGATCCCGGGACAGGCGGCAATCAGCCCCAGCATTTT	CASSQDPGTGGNQPQHF
NA	TRBV7-8	TRBD1	TRBJ1-1	TGTGCCAGCAGCTTACAGGGGGCAGGAACTGAAGCTTTCTTT	CASSLQGAGTEAFF
NA	TRBV7-6	TRBD2	TRBJ2-3	TGTGCCAGCAGCTCGGGAGGGTGGACAGATACGCAGTATTTT	CASSSGGWTDTQYF
NA	TRBV7-3	NA	TRBJ2-1	TGTGCCAGCAGCTTTGGAGTTGACCCCAATGAGCAGTTCTTC	CASSFGVDPNEQFF
once	TRBV7-9	NA	TRBJ1-1	TGTGCCAGCAGCGTGACAGCTAACACTGAAGCTTTCTTT	CASSVTANTEAFF
NA	TRBV19	NA	TRBJ1-1	TGTGCCAGTAGTGTCACAGGGATGAGGACTGAAGCTTTCTTT	CASSVTGMRTEAFF
NA	TRBV28	TRBD1	TRBJ2-7	TGTGCCAGCAAAAGGGACAGGGGTCCCTACGAGCAGTACTTC	CASKRDRGPYEQYF
NA	TRBV5-1	NA	TRBJ1-1	TGCGCCAGCAGCTTGGACGGACAGAACACTGAAGCTTTCTTT	CASSLDGQNTEAFF
NA	TRBV7-9	NA	TRBJ1-4	TGTGCCAGCAGCCTCCCGGTTGACTCCTCTAATGAAAAACTGTTTTTT	CASSLPVDSSNEKLFF
NA	TRBV2	NA	TRBJ2-7	TGTGCCAACGGGATTCCACACAGGGACGAGCAGTACTTC	CANGIPHRDEQYF
NA	TRBV29-1	NA	TRBJ2-7	TGCAGCGTTCTGGACGGGAACTCCTACGAGCAGTACTTC	CSVLDGNSYEQYF
NA	TRBV7-3	NA	TRBJ1-5	TGTGCCAGCAGCTTCCAGGGTTGGACAAGGCAGCCCCAGCATTTT	CASSFQGWTRQPQHF
NA	TRBV28	TRBD1	TRBJ2-7	TGTGCCAGCAGTTCAACCACCAGGGGGCGCGAGCAGTACTTC	CASSSTTRGREQYF
NA	TRBV19	NA	TRBJ1-3	TGTGCCAGTAGTACGGGAGGGGATTACTCTGGAAACACCATATATTTT	CASSTGGDYSGNTIYF
NA	TRBV5-5	NA	TRBJ2-5	TGTGCCAGCAGCTTGTGGGGGGGCGAAGAGACCCAGTACTTC	CASSLWGGEETQYF
NA	TRBV28	TRBD1	TRBJ1-1	TGTGCCAGCAGTCACCACCGGGACAGGGTTATTATCGGCTACACTGAAGCTTTCTTT	CASSHHRDRVIIGYTEAFF
NA	TRBV28	NA	TRBJ1-1	TGTGCCAGCAGTTCCCCGGGGGGGGCCACTGAAGCTTTCTTT	CASSSPGGATEAFF
NA	TRBV5-6	TRBD2	TRBJ2-3	TGTGCCAGCAGCCCCGAGAAGGAGCGGGGGGGCCCAGATACGCAGTATTTT	CASSPEKERGGPDTQYF
NA	TRBV28	TRBD2	TRBJ2-1	TGTGCCAGCAGCTCAGGGACTAGCGGGGGGGCCTCCTCCTACAATGAGCAGTTCTTC	CASSSGTSGGASSYNEQFF
NA	TRBV6-6	TRBD1	TRBJ1-5	TGTGCCAGCAGCGCACCGGGACAGGGAGGCGGTCAGCCCCAGCATTTT	CASSAPGQGGGQPQHF
NA	TRBV5-1	NA	TRBJ2-7	TGCGCCAGCAGCGTGCCTCCGACCTGGGGGGGCGCGTCCTACGAGCAGTACTTC	CASSVPPTWGGASYEQYF
once	TRBV7-9	NA	TRBJ2-7	TGTGCCAGCAGCCGTCCGGGGGACTACGAGCAGTACTTC	CASSRPGDYEQYF
NA	TRBV4-2	NA	TRBJ2-2	TGTGCCAGCAGCCAGTTTTACCAGGGGTCTTTGACCGGGGAGCTGTTTTTT	CASSQFYQGSLTGELFF
NA	TRBV4-2	NA	TRBJ2-7	TGTGCCAGCAGCTCCTGGTCGCTACCGTACGAGCAGTACTTC	CASSSWSLPYEQYF
NA	TRBV7-9	NA	TRBJ2-4	TGTGCCAGCAGCTCGTATTTGGCCAAAAACATTCAGTACTTC	CASSSYLAKNIQYF
NA	TRBV23-1	TRBD1	TRBJ2-1	TGCGCCAGCAGTCAATCCGGAGACAGGGAGATTTACAATGAGCAGTTCTTC	CASSQSGDREIYNEQFF
NA	TRBV19	NA	TRBJ2-7	TGTGCCAGTAGTATAGACCAGGCGGGCCTGGAGCAGTACTTC	CASSIDQAGLEQYF
NA	TRBV19	TRBD1	TRBJ1-2	TGTGCCAGTAAAATTCGGGACAGTCTGAATGGCTACACCTTC	CASKIRDSLNGYTF
once	TRBV4-1	NA	TRBJ1-4	TGCGCCAGCAGCCAGGCAGGGGTAGAAAAACTGTTTTTT	CASSQAGVEKLFF
NA	TRBV4-1	NA	TRBJ1-5	TGCGCCAGCAGCCAAGGCGGCAGTATTAGCAATCAGCCCCAGCATTTT	CASSQGGSISNQPQHF
NA	TRBV19	NA	TRBJ2-3	TGTGCCAGTAGTACCCGACAGGGCGGCGGGACCACAGATACGCAGTATTTT	CASSTRQGGGTTDTQYF
once	TRBV5-1	TRBD2	TRBJ2-3	TGCGCCAGCAGCACGGGACTAGCGGGGGGAACAGATACGCAGTATTTT	CASSTGLAGGTDTQYF
NA	TRBV7-9	NA	TRBJ2-7	TGTGCCAGCAGCTTAAGCGACAGGAGGCAATACGAGCAGTACTTC	CASSLSDRRQYEQYF
NA	TRBV5-1	TRBD2	TRBJ2-3	TGCGCCAGCAGCCTAGATGGGACTAGCGGGGGGTTTGGGCAGTATTTT	CASSLDGTSGGFGQYF
NA	TRBV19	TRBD1	TRBJ1-1	TGTGCCAGTAGTCAAAGACAGGGTTGGACTGAAGCTTTCTTT	CASSQRQGWTEAFF
NA	TRBV9	TRBD1	TRBJ1-4	TGTGCCAGCAGCCCAGACAGGGGAGGTAATGAAAAACTGTTTTTT	CASSPDRGGNEKLFF
NA	TRBV6-6	NA	TRBJ1-5	TGTGCCAGCAGTTACTCTAGGACAGACAATCAGCCCCAGCATTTT	CASSYSRTDNQPQHF
NA	TRBV19	NA	TRBJ1-1	TGTGCCAGTACCAAACAGACGGTAAATACTGAAGCTTTCTTT	CASTKQTVNTEAFF